The present entry profiles one T cell receptor (beta chain) with its context. Its specificity is not known. This record comes from a study of PD-1 blockade in classical Hodgkin lymphoma. The data were produced by immunoSEQ multiplex PCR, yet TCRdb's version contains in-frame clones alone and is incomplete. Of over 90,000 clones listed, 89% are singletons. Every patient experienced relapse after autologous stem cell transplantation, and brentuximab vedotin exposure varied. Study-wide points: By C4D1, CD4+ diversity increased significantly, especially in complete responders.

In germline, CDR1 is SGHDN, CDR2 FVKESK. CDR3 length equals 12 residues. V lost 1 base and J lost 7, with 5 bases in between. The TCR originated in a human donor with classical Hodgkin lymphoma. This chain links TRBV14 with TRBJ2-1; D could derive from TRBD1 or TRBD2 (5 bases each). Sequences were derived from peripheral blood mononuclear cells (PBMCs), sampled before the second cycle of nivolumab. This chain's CDR3 is CASSQGGNEQFF. As DNA, the CDR3 is TGTGCCAGCAGCCAAGGGGGGAATGAGCAGTTCTTC.